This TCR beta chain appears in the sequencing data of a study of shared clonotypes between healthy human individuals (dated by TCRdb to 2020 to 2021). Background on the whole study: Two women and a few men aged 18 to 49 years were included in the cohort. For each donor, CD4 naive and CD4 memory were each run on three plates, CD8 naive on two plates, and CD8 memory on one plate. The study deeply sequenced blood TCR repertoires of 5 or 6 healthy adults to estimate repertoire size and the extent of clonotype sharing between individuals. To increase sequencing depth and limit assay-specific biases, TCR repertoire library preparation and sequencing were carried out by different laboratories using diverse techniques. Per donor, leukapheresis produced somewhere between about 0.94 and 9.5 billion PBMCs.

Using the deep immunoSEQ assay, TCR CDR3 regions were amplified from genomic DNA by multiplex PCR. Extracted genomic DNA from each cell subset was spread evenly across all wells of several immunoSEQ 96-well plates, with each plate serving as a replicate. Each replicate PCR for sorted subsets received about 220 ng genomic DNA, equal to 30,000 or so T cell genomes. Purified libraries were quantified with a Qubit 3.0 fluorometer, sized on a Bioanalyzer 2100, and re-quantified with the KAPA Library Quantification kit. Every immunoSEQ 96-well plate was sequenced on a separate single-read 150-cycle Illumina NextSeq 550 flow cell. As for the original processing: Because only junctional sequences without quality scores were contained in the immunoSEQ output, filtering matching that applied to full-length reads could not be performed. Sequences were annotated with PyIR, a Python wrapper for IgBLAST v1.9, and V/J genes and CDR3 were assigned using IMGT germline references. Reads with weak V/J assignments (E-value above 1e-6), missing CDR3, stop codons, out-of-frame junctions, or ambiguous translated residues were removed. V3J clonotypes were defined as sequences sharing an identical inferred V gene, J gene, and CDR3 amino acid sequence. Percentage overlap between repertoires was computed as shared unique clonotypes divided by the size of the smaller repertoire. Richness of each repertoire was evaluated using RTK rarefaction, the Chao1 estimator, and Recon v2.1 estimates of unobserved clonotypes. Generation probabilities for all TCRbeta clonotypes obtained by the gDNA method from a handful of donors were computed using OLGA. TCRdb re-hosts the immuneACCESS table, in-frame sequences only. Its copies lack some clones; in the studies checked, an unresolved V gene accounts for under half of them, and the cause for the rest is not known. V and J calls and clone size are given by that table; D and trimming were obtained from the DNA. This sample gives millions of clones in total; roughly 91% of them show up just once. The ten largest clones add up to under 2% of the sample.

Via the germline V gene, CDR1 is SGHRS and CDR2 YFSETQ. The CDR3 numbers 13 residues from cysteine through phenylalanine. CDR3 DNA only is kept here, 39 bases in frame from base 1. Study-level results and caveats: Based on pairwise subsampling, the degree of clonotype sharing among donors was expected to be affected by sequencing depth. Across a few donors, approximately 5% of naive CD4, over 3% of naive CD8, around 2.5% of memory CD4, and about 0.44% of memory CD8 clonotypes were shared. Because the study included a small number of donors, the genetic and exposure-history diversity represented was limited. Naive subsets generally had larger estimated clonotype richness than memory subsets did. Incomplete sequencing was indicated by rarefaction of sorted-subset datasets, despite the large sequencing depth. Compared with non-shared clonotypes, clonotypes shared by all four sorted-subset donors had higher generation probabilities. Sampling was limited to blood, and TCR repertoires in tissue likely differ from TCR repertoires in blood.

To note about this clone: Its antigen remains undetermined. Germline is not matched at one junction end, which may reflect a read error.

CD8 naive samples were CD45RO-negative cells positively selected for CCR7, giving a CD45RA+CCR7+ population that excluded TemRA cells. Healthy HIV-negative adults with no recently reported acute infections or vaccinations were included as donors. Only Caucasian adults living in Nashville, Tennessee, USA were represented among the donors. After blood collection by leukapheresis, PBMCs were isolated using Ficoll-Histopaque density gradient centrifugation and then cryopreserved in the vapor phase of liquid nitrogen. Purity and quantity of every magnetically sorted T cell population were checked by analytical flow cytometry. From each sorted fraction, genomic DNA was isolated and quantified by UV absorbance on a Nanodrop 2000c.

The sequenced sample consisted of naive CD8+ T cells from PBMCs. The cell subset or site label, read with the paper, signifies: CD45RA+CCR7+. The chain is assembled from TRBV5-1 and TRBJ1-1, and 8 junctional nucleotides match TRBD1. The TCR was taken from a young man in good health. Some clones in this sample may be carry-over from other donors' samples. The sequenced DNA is TGCGCCAGCAGGTTGGACAGGGACACTGAAGCTTTCTTT. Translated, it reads CASRLDRDTEAFF.